These T cell receptor beta chains were read from a single sample in a study of OX40 agonist ivuxolimab in advanced cancers. Method: immunoSEQ multiplex PCR; TCRdb's copy keeps in-frame clones and lacks some. The table has 74,000 or so clones, around 92% seen once. The sample consisted of CD4+ or CD8+ T cells sorted from blood, taken in a trial of the OX40 agonist ivuxolimab. These TCRs come from an adult with an advanced solid tumor such as melanoma, head and neck, liver or kidney cancer. Each CDR3 is given with its conserved first and last residue. D genes are given only for firm matches.

V gene,D gene,CDR3 protein
TRBV5-6,-,CASSLGLLYEQYF
TRBV7-7,-,CASSLVGSDTQYF
TRBV6-6,-,CASSSPGNQPQHF
TRBV4-1,-,CASSPFAAGDPPYEQYF
TRBV27,TRBD2,CASRTAGGIYEQYF
TRBV27,TRBD1,CASSPGTGGGFRGYTF
TRBV28,-,CASSPTGLSYEQYF
TRBV7-2,TRBD2,CASSSRLAGLVNEQFF
TRBV5-1,-,CASSLLGVANVLTF
TRBV5-1,TRBD2,CASSFGLAGEGETQYF
TRBV29-1,-,CSAGATNTGELFF
TRBV18,-,CASSLYSANYGYTF
TRBV7-8,-,CASSLSLMFYEQYF
TRBV11-2,TRBD2,CASSSSGGTDTQYF
TRBV18,-,CASSPIDENIQYF
TRBV4-1,-,CASSQDPSKDTQYF
TRBV5-6,-,CASSLFLTEAFF
TRBV5-4,-,CASSLATVNTEAFF
TRBV7-9,-,CASSLTPTFGQTYNEQFF
TRBV5-6,-,CASSRLGVWANVLTF
TRBV5-1,-,CASSLDSTSTDTQYF
TRBV6-1,-,CASSDPSRGGGEKLFF
TRBV4-1,-,CASSQVGQSFTEAFF
TRBV5-1,-,CASSLVWGGENGELFF
TRBV6-5,TRBD1,CASSSGQGIRGYTF
TRBV19,-,CASSNYAQTGNNEQFF
TRBV4-2,TRBD2,CASSQPSGTRSYNEQFF
TRBV21-1,-,CASSKEDQHQETQYF
TRBV25-1,TRBD2,CASSEPPQVAGGDEQYF
TRBV5-1,TRBD1,CASSLQGAGTDTQYF
TRBV15,-,CATSRDPQKPYEQYF
TRBV2,-,CASSPTSEGSYEQYF
TRBV6-5,TRBD1,CASKRQGNEKLFF
TRBV13,-,CASSLGDGSYGQYF
TRBV29-1,-,CSVGTYTEAFF
TRBV4-1,-,CASSQDVQDTEAFF
TRBV27,-,CASRPGAGFYEQYF
TRBV2,-,CASGVAPNTEAFF
TRBV6-1,-,CASTFDRSHEQYF
TRBV4-1,TRBD2,CASSQTGTSGSGQYF
TRBV5-5,-,CASSLAGTYGYTF
TRBV2,TRBD1,CASTRDRGFSPLHF
TRBV4-1,-,CASSQIGSASVGYTF
TRBV6-1,-,CASSVWGGAPETQYF
TRBV2,-,CASSEQGPNYGYTF
TRBV18,TRBD1,CASSPPTGGYTF
TRBV27,TRBD2,CASSIYGTSGGAEQYF
TRBV28,TRBD1,CASSLGRGWGGTDTQYF
TRBV6-1,-,CASSGWTGFQGYTF
TRBV18,TRBD1,CASSPVPPTGGRGETQYF